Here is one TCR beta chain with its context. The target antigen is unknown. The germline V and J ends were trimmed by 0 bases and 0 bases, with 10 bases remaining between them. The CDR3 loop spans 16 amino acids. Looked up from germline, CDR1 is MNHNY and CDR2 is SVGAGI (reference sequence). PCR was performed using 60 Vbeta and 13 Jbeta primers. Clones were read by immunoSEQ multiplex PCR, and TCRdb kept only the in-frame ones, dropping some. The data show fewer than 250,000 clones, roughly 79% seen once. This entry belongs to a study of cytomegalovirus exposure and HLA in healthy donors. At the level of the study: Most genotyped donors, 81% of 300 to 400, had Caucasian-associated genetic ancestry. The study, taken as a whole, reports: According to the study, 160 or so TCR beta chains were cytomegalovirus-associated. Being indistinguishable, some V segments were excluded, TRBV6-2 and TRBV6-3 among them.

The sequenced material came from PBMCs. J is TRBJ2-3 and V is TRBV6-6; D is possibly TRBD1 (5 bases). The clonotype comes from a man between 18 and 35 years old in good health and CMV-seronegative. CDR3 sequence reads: CASSYSFAGSTDTQYF. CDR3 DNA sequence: TGTGCCAGCAGTTACTCTTTCGCAGGGAGCACAGATACGCAGTATTTT.